This TCR beta chain originates from a study of CXCR3-negative and CXCR3-positive naive CD8 T cells. Study at large: Across all libraries, TRB reads numbered approximately 150 million, with about 1.5 +/- 0.3 million in each library.

Phenotypically, naive CD8+ T cells corresponded to CD45RO-CCR7+CD27+CD95-. In the case of this clonotype: What it binds is not known.

Germline CDR1 SEHNR, CDR2 FQNEAQ (reference sequence). The CDR3 sequence is 13 residues long. The TRB cDNA libraries were prepared by 5' RACE with UMI labels. TCRdb reprocessed the 5' RACE reads and keeps a single row for each CDR3 protein, giving no DNA. The table lists some 150,000 distinct CDR3 sequences, with around 0.3% in the top ten. Study results and caveats: Researchers reported similar TRBV-TRBJ usage in naive CXCR3-negative and CXCR3-positive cells, though memory differed. CXCR3-positive naive cells carried more hydrophobic TRB CDR3s than CXCR3-negative ones. With CXCR3 expression partially decreased after cryopreservation, most assays relied on fresh PBMCs.

The receptor comes from a human donor in good health. Some clones in this sample may be carry-over from other donors' samples. The chain links TRBV7-9 to TRBJ1-4; checking the TCRdb D call of TRBD1 is not possible without DNA. The sequenced sample was naive CXCR3+ CD8+ T cells from blood. Subset of the sample: CD45RO-CCR7+CD27+CD95- naive CD8+ T cells expressing CXCR3 (TNR3+). The CDR3 sequence: CASRRDRDEKLFF.